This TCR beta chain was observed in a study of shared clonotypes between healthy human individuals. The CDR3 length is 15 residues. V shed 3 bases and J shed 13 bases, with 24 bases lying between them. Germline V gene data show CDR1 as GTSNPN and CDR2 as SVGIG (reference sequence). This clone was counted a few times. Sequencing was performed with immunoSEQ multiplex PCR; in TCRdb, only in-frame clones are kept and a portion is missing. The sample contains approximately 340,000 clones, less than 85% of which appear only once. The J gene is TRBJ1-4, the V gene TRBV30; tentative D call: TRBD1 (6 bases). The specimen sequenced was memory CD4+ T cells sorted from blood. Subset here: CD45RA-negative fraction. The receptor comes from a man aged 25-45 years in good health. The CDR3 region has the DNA TGTGCCTGGAGGGCTCGGGGGCTACACCCCGGAGGACTGTTTTTT. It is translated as CAWRARGLHPGGLFF.